Below, one T cell receptor beta chain is given with its context. Its antigen is not known. The sample originates from a study of long-term antiretroviral therapy in people with HIV. General observations from the study: Clones expanded before ART dominated the repertoire at all time points. Neither ART adherence, viral resistance nor therapy changes were documented.

This CDR3 is built from 15 residues. Per the germline V gene, CDR1 is LNHDA and CDR2 is SQIVND (reference sequence). Trimming stripped 6 bases from V and 0 bases from J, with 14 bases between. Survey level was the resolution at which the v3.0 immunoSEQ assay ran. Here immunoSEQ multiplex PCR was the method, and the copy in TCRdb shows in-frame clones only, minus some. This sample has over 25,000 clones, with around four fifths found just once. The sequencing here drew on unsorted PBMCs, taken 0.8 years before starting antiretroviral therapy. The clonotype comes from a man aged 18 to 29 with HIV. The V gene is TRBV19, the J gene TRBJ1-1; D remains unclear. The CDR3 DNA sequence: TGTGCCAGTAGCCCCTACAAAGGCATGAACACTGAAGCTTTCTTT. Translating gives CASSPYKGMNTEAFF. Full variable domain (outside the CDR3, taken from reference TRBV19 and TRBJ1-1): DGGITQSPKYLFRKEGQNVTLSCEQNLNHDAMYWYRQDPGQGLRLIYYSQIVNDFQKGDIAEGYSVSREKKESFPLTVTSAQKNPTAFYLCASSPYKGMNTEAFFGQGTRLTVV.